The present T cell receptor beta chain was sequenced within a study of T cells in pancreatic ductal adenocarcinoma. No neoadjuvant therapy was given to the selected pancreatic ductal adenocarcinoma patients before their surgery. The table came from immunoSEQ multiplex PCR; TCRdb's copy has only in-frame clones and leaves some out. The sample has roughly 11,000 clones, around 86% seen once; the top ten hold roughly 18%. Germline V gene lookup returns CDR1 SNHLY and CDR2 FYNNEI. V was shortened by 3 bases and J by 3 bases, with 11 bases between the two germline ends. The CDR3 is 15 amino acids. The clonotype was recovered from a human donor with pancreatic ductal adenocarcinoma. The source material was PBMCs. The V gene is TRBV2, the J gene TRBJ1-4; D ambiguous. The CDR3 spells CASSDGGISNEKLFF. The CDR3 nucleotides read TGTGCCAGCAGTGACGGAGGGATATCTAATGAAAAACTGTTTTTT.